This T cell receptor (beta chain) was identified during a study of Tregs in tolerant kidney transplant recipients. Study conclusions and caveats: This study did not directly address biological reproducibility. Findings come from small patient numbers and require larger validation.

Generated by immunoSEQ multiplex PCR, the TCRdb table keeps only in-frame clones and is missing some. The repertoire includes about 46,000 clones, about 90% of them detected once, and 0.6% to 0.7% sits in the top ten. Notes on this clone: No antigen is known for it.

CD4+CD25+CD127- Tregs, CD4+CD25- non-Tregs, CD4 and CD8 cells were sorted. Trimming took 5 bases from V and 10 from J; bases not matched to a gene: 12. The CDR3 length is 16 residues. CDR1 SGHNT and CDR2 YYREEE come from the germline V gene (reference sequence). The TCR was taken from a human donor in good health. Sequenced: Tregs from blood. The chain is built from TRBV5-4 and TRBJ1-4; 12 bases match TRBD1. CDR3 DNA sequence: TGTGCCAGCAGTCCCGGGACAGGGGGCGATTCGGGAAAACTGTTTTTT. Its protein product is CASSPGTGGDSGKLFF.